This TCR beta chain was documented in a study of CD8+CD57+ T cells in acquired aplastic anemia. Study in general: DNA per sorted CD4+ or CD8+ sample ranged about 0.2 to 30 ug, averaging 3.2 ug.

An expansion of CD8+CD57+ cells by flow cytometry had been shown in patients chosen for sequencing. Severe acquired aplastic anemia affected all patients. Blood sampling was performed on the patients, and none of them had received therapy by then. This clonotype has a count of ten or more. Genomic DNA served as template for TCR beta VDJ and CDR3 profiling. Each CDR3 protein is one row after TCRdb ran MiXCR on the reads. The data show about 180,000 distinct CDR3 sequences, around 50% seen once. The CDR3 has 15 residues. Germline loops: CDR1 SEHNR, CDR2 FQNEAQ (reference sequence). V lost 4 bases and J lost 0, with 11 bases in between.

The clonotype comes from a human donor with aplastic anemia. Sequencing was carried out using sorted CD4+, CD8+, or CD8+CD57+ T cells (not recorded which) from PBMCs. The V gene is TRBV7-9, the J gene TRBJ2-3; D perhaps matches TRBD2 (6 bases). Here the CDR3 DNA reads TGTGCCAGCAGCTCGGACGGGACTAGCACAGATACGCAGTATTTT. This gives the protein CASSSDGTSTDTQYF. The full variable domain, completed using reference TRBV7-9 and TRBJ2-3, is DTGVSQNPRHKITKRGQNVTFRCDPISEHNRLYWYRQTLGQGPEFLTYFQNEAQLEKSRLLSDRFSAERPKGSFSTLEIQRTEQGDSAMYLCASSSDGTSTDTQYFGPGTRLTVL.